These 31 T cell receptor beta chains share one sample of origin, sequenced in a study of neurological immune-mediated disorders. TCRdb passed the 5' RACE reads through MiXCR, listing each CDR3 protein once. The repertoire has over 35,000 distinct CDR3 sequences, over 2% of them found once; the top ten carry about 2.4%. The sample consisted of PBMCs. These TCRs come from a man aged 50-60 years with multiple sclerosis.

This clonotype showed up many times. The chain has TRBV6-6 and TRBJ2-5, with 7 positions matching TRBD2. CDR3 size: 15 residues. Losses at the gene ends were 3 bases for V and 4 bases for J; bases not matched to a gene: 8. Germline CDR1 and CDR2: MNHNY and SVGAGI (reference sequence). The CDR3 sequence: CASSYIGGSGETQYF. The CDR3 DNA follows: TGTGCCAGCAGTTATATCGGGGGGTCGGGAGAGACCCAGTACTTC.

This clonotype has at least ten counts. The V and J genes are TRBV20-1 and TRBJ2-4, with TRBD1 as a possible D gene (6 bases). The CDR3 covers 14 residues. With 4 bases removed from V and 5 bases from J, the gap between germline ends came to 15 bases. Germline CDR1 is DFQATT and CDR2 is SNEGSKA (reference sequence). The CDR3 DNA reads TGCAGTGCTACCCCACAGGGAAGCCAAAACATTCAGTACTTC. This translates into CSATPQGSQNIQYF.

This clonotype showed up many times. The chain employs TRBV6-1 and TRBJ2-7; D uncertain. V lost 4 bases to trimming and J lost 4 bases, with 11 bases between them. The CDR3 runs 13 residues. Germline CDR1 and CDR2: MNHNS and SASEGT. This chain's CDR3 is CASSAREQYEQYF. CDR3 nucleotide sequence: TGTGCCAGCAGTGCTCGAGAGCAATACGAGCAGTACTTC.

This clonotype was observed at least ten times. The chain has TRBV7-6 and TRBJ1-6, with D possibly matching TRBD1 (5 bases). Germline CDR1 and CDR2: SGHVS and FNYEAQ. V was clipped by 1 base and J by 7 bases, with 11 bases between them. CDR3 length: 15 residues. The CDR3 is CASSLDGGKNSPLHF. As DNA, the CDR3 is TGTGCCAGCAGCTTAGACGGGGGGAAAAATTCACCCCTCCACTTT.

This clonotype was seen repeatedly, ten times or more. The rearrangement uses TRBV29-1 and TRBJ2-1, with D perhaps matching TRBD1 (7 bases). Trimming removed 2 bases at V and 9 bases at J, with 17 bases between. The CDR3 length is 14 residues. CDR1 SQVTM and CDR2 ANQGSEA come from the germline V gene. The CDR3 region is CSVERTGGVGEQFF. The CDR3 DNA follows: TGCAGCGTTGAACGGACAGGCGGGGTGGGTGAGCAGTTCTTC.

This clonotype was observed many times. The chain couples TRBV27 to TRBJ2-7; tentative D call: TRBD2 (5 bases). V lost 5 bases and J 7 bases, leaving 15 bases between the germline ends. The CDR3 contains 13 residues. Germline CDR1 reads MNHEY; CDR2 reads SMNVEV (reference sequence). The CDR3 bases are TGTGCCAGCAGTAAGACAATCACGGGGGAGCAGTACTTC. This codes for CASSKTITGEQYF.

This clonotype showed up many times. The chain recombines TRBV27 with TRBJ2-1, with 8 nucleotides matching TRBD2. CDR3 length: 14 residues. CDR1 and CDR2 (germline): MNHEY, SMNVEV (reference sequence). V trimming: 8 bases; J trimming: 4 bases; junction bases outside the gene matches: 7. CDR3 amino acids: CASATSGPYNEQFF. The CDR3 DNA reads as TGTGCCAGCGCCACTAGCGGACCTTACAATGAGCAGTTCTTC.

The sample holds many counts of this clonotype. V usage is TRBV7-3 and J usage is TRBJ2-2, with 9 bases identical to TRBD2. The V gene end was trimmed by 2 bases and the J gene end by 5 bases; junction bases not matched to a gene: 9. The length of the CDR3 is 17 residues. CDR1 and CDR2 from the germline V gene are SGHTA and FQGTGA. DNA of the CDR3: TGTGCCAGCAGCTTAGACGCCGGCGGGGGGGCAACCGGGGAGCTGTTTTTT. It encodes CASSLDAGGGATGELFF.

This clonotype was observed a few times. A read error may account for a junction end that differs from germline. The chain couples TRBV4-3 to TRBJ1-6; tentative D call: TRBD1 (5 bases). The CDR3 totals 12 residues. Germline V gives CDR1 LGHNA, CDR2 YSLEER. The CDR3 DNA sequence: TGCGCCAGCAGCCAAAGGGGTTCACCCCTACACTTT. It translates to CASSQRGSPLHF.

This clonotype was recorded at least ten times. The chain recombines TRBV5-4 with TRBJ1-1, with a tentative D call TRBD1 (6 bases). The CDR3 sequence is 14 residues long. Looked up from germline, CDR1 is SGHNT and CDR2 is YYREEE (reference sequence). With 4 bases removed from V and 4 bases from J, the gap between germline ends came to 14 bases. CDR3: CASSVQGGGTEAFF. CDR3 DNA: TGTGCCAGCAGCGTACAGGGTGGAGGCACTGAAGCTTTCTTT.

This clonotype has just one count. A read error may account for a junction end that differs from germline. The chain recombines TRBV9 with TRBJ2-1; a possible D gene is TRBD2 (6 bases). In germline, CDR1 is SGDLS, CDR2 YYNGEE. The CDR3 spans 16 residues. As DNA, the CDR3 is TGTGTCAGCAGCGCCCGGGGGACCGGCCGGGGCAATGAGCAGTTCTTC. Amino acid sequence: CVSSARGTGRGNEQFF.

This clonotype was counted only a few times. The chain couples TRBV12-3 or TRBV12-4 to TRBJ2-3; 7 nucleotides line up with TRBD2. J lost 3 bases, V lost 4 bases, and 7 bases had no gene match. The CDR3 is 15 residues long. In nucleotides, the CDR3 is TGTGCCAGCAGTTCAGTGGGGACTATTACAGATACGCAGTATTTT. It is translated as CASSSVGTITDTQYF.

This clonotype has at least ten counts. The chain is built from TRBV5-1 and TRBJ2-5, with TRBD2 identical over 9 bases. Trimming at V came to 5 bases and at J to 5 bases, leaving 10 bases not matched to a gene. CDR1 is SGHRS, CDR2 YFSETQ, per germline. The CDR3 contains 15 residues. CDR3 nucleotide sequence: TGCGCCAGCAGTGCTAGCGGGGTCTTGTTGGAGACCCAGTACTTC. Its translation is CASSASGVLLETQYF. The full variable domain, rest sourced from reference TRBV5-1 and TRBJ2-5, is KAGVTQTPRYLIKTRGQQVTLSCSPISGHRSVSWYQQTPGQGLQFLFEYFSETQRNKGNFPGRFSGRQFSNSRSEMNVSTLELGDSALYLCASSASGVLLETQYFGPGTRLLVL.

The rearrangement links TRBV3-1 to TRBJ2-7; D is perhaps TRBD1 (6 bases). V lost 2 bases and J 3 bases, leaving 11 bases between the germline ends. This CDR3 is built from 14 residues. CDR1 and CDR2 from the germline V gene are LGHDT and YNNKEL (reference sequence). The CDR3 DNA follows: TGTGCCAGCAGCCAAACAGGGTCCAACTACGAGCAGTACTTC. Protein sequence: CASSQTGSNYEQYF.

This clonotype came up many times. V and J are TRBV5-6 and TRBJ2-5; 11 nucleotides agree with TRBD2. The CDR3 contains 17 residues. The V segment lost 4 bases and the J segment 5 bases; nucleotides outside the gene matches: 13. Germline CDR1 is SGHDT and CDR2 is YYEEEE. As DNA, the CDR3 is TGTGCCAGCAGCGCCGGGACTAGCGGAAATTTCCGGGAGACCCAGTACTTC. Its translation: CASSAGTSGNFRETQYF.

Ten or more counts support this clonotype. CDR3 amino acids: CASSTTSGTAQETQYF. Written as DNA, the CDR3 is TGCGCCAGCAGCACTACTAGCGGGACGGCCCAAGAGACCCAGTACTTC. The chain has TRBV5-1 and TRBJ2-5; the match to TRBD2 covers 10 bases. Germline CDR1 reads SGHRS; CDR2 reads YFSETQ. This CDR3 contains 16 residues. The junction had 7 bases not matched to a gene; V was cut back by 4 bases and J by 1 base.

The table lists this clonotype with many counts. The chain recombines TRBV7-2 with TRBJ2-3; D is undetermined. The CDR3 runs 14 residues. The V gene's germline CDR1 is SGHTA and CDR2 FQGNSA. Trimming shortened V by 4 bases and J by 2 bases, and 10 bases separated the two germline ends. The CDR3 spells CASSSRVTTDTQYF. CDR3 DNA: TGTGCCAGCAGCTCTCGGGTGACCACAGATACGCAGTATTTT.

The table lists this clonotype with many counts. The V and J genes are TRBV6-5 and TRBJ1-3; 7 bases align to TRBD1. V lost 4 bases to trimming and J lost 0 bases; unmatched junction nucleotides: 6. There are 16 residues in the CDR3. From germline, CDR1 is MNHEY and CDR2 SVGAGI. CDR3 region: CASSFGQALSGNTIYF. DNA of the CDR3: TGTGCCAGCAGTTTTGGACAGGCCCTCTCTGGAAACACCATATATTTT.

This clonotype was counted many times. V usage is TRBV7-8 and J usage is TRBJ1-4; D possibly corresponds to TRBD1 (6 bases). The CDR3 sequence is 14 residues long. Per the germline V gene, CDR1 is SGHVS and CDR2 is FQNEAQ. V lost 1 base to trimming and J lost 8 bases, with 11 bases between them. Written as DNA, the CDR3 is TGTGCCAGCAGCTTAGAGGGGACAAGGGAAAAACTGTTTTTT. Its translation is CASSLEGTREKLFF. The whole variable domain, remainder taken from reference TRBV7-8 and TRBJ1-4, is GAGVSQSPRYKVAKRGQDVALRCDPISGHVSLFWYQQALGQGPEFLTYFQNEAQLDKSGLPSDRFFAERPEGSVSTLKIQRTQQEDSAVYLCASSLEGTREKLFFGSGTQLSVL.

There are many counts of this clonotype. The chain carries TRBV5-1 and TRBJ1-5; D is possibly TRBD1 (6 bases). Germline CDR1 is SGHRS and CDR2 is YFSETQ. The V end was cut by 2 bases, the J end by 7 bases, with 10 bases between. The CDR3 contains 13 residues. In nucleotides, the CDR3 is TGCGCCAGCAGCTTAACAGGGCCCCAGCCCCAGCATTTT. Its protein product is CASSLTGPQPQHF.

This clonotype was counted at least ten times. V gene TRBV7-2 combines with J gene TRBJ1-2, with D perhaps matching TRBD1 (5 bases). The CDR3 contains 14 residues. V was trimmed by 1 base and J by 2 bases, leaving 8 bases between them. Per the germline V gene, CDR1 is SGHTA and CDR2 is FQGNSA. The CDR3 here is CASSLEGLNYGYTF. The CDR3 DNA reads TGTGCCAGCAGCTTAGAGGGGTTGAACTATGGCTACACCTTC.

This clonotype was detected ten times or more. This CDR3 is CSARAWTPKNYGYTF. The CDR3 DNA sequence: TGCAGTGCTAGAGCCTGGACACCAAAAAACTATGGCTACACCTTC. The J gene is TRBJ1-2, the V gene TRBV20-1, with a weak D call TRBD1 (5 bases). V was trimmed by 1 base and J by 2 bases, leaving 14 bases between them. In germline, CDR1 is DFQATT, CDR2 SNEGSKA (reference sequence). This CDR3 has 15 amino acids.

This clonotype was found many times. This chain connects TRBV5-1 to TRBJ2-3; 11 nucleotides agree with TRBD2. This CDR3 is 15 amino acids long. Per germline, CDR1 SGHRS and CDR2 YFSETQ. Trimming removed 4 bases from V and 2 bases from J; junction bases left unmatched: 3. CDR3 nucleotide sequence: TGCGCCAGCAGCCTGACTAGCGGGACCACAGATACGCAGTATTTT. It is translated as CASSLTSGTTDTQYF.

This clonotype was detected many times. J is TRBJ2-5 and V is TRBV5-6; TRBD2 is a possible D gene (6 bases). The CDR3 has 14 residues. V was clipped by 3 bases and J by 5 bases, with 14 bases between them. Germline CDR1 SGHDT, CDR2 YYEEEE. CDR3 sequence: CASSSAGGAETQYF. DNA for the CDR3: TGTGCCAGCAGCTCAGCTGGCGGGGCGGAGACCCAGTACTTC.

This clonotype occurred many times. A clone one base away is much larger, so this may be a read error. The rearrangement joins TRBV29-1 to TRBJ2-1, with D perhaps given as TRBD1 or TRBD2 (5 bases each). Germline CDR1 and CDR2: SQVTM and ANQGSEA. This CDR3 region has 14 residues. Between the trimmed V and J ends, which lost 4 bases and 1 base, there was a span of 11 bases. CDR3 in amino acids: CSVGDVRSYNEQFF. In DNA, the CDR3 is TGCAGCGTTGGGGACGTGAGATCCTACAATGAGCAGTTCTTC.

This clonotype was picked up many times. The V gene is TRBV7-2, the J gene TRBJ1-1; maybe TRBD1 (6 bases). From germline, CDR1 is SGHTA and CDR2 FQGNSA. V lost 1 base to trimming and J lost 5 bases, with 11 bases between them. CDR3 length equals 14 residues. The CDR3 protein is CASSLDGGQTEAFF. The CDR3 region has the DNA TGTGCCAGCAGCTTAGACGGGGGGCAGACTGAAGCTTTCTTT.

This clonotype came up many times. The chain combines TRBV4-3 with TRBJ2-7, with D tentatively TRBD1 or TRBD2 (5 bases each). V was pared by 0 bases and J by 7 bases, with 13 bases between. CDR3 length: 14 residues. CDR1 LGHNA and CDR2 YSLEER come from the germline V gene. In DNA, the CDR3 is TGCGCCAGCAGCCAAGATTGGAGGCAGGGAGAGCAGTACTTC. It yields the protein CASSQDWRQGEQYF.

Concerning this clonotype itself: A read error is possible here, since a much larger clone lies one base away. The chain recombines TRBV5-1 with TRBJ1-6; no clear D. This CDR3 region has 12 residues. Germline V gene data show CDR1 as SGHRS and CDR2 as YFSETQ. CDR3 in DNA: TGCGCCAGCAGCTTGGCAGGATCACCCATCCACTTT. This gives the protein CASSLAGSPIHF.

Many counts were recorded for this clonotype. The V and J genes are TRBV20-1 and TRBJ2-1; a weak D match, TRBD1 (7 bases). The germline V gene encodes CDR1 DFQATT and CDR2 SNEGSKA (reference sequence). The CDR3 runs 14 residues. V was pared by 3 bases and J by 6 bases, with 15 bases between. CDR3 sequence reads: CSASIRGAGNEQFF. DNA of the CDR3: TGCAGTGCTAGTATCAGGGGGGCGGGCAATGAGCAGTTCTTC.

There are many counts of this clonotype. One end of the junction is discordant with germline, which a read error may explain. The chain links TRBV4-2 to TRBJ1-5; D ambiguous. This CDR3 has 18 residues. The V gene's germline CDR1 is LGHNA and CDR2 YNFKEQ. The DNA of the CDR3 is TGTGCCAGCAGCCAATCCGGTGGGCCGGCCAATAGCAATCAGCCCCAGAATTTT. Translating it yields CASSQSGGPANSNQPQNF.

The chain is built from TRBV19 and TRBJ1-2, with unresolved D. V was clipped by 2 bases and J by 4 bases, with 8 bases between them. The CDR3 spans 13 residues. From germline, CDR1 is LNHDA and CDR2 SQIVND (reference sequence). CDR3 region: CASSISDFYGYTF. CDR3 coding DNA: TGTGCCAGTAGTATATCGGACTTCTATGGCTACACCTTC.